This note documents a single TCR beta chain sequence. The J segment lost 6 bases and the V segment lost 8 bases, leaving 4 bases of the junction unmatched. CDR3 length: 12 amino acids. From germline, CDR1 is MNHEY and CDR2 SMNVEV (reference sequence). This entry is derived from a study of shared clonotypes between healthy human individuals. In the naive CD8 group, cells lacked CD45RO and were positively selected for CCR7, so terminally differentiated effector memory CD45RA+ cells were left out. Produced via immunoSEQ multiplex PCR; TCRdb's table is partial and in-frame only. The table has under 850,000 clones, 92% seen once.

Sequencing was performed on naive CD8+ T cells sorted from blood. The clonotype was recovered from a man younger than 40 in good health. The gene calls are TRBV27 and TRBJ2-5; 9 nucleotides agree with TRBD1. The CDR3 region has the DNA TGTGCCAGCGGGACAGGGTTGAAGACCCAGTACTTC. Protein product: CASGTGLKTQYF.